Below, 23 T cell receptor beta chains from the same sample are listed, as sequenced in a study of molecular identifiers for immune sequencing clone quantification. One entry per CDR3 protein results from TCRdb running MiXCR on the PCR reads. Among around 470,000 distinct CDR3 sequences listed, about 26% were seen once. Input material: naive CD8+ T cells from blood, with Jurkat cell RNA spiked in. Subset: FACS-sorted CD8+CD4-CCR7+CD45RA+ naive T cells. Source of these receptors: a human donor in good health. Some libraries in this study had Jurkat cell RNA spiked in.

In its sample, this clonotype was seen a few times. At one end the junction does not follow the germline gene, possibly because of a read error. V and J are TRBV6-6 and TRBJ2-2; D is possibly TRBD1 (6 bases). This CDR3 contains 13 residues. Germline loops: CDR1 MNHNY, CDR2 SVGAGI (reference sequence). CDR3 nucleotide sequence: TGTGCCAGCAGTTACGGGGACACCGGGGAGCAGTTTTTT. It encodes CASSYGDTGEQFF.

Of note for this clonotype: A much bigger clone sits one base away, suggesting this may be a read error. The chain couples TRBV5-6 to TRBJ1-5, with D uncertain. Trimming cost V 2 bases and J 0 bases, with 21 bases left between them. Germline V gene lookup returns CDR1 SGHDT and CDR2 YYEEEE. The CDR3 runs 19 residues. The CDR3 DNA reads as TGTGCCAGCAGCTTCTGGTCCACGGACTCGGAGAATAGCAATCAGCCCCAGCATTTT. It specifies CASSFWSTDSENSNQPQHF.

This clonotype was seen only a few times. One junction end disagrees with the germline gene, perhaps due to a read error. CDR3 bases: TGTGCCAGTAGGATAGTCGGGGAATGGAAGAACACTGAAGCTTTCTTT. As protein: CASRIVGEWKNTEAFF. The chain combines TRBV19 with TRBJ1-1; D is unresolved. Germline V gene lookup returns CDR1 LNHDA and CDR2 SQIVND (reference sequence). The CDR3 length is 16 residues.

A word on this clonotype: This clone may be a read error of a much larger clone one base away. CDR3 coding DNA: TGTGCCAGCAGCCCGAGGAAGCGGGAGTCTATCGCAGATACGCTGTATTTT. Translation: CASSPRKRESIADTLYF. The chain recombines TRBV7-9 with TRBJ2-3; TRBD2 aligns across 8 bases. This CDR3 is built from 17 residues. The germline V gene has CDR1 SEHNR and CDR2 FQNEAQ (reference sequence).

The chain is built from TRBV7-9 and TRBJ2-7; 8 bases match TRBD1. J gave up 6 bases and V 5 bases, and 12 bases lay outside the gene matches. The CDR3 is 15 amino acids. Germline CDR1 SEHNR, CDR2 FQNEAQ (reference sequence). CDR3 in amino acids: CASSESGGGDPEQYF. The CDR3 DNA follows: TGTGCCAGCAGCGAATCAGGGGGCGGCGATCCCGAGCAGTACTTC. Together with reference TRBV7-9 and TRBJ2-7, the CDR3 gives the full variable domain: DTGVSQNPRHKITKRGQNVTFRCDPISEHNRLYWYRQTLGQGPEFLTYFQNEAQLEKSRLLSDRFSAERPKGSFSTLEIQRTEQGDSAMYLCASSESGGGDPEQYFGPGTRLTVT.

This clonotype was seen many times. V is TRBV7-2 and J is TRBJ2-7, with D perhaps TRBD2 (5 bases). Trimming took 5 bases from V and 4 from J, leaving 12 bases between them. The CDR3 is 13 residues long. Looked up from germline, CDR1 is SGHTA and CDR2 is FQGNSA. The CDR3 DNA follows: TGTGCCAGCAGCCCCACTAGGTTGTACGAGCAGTACTTC. It specifies CASSPTRLYEQYF.

The table lists this clonotype with many counts. The CDR3 reads CASSLFGLAGTDTQYF. In nucleotides, the CDR3 is TGTGCCAGCAGCTTGTTTGGACTAGCGGGGACAGATACGCAGTATTTT. The chain combines TRBV5-5 with TRBJ2-3, with 12 bases identical to TRBD2. The junction had 3 bases not matched to a gene; V was cut back by 1 base and J by 3 bases. Germline V gene sequence: CDR1 SGHKS, CDR2 YYEKEE (reference sequence). The CDR3 has 16 amino acids.

This clonotype appeared many times. The chain combines TRBV2 with TRBJ2-7; D gene unclear. The CDR3 runs to 16 residues. Per germline, CDR1 SNHLY and CDR2 FYNNEI. The V end was cut by 7 bases, the J end by 1 base, with 20 bases between. CDR3 bases: TGTGCCAGCACCCCGTTTAGCTCGGGCAGTTCCTACGAGCAGTACTTC. Translating it yields CASTPFSSGSSYEQYF.

This clonotype turned up a few times. This sequence joins TRBV10-2 and TRBJ1-4; D possibly corresponds to TRBD1 (6 bases). The CDR3 totals 15 residues. Germline values: CDR1 WSHSY, CDR2 SAAADI. Trimming cost V 3 bases and J 8 bases, with 16 bases left between them. In nucleotides, the CDR3 is TGCGCCAGCAGTGACCCGGGGGGCGGCTCAGAAAAACTGTTTTTT. It codes for CASSDPGGGSEKLFF.

This clonotype occurred a few times. This chain uses TRBV7-9 with TRBJ2-7; D is undetermined. From germline, CDR1 is SEHNR and CDR2 FQNEAQ (reference sequence). Trimming pared 2 bases from V and 0 bases from J, leaving 8 bases between. The CDR3 loop spans 14 amino acids. CDR3 DNA: TGTGCCAGCAGCTTACCTGAACCCTCCTACGAGCAGTACTTC. Protein: CASSLPEPSYEQYF.

This clonotype was observed a single time. With a much larger clone just one base away, this may be a read error. The J gene is TRBJ2-7, the V gene TRBV5-1; possible D gene TRBD2, 6 bases. The V gene's germline CDR1 is SGHRS and CDR2 YFSETQ. Trimming pared 4 bases from V and 3 bases from J, leaving 17 bases between. This CDR3 spans 15 amino acids. CDR3 coding DNA: TGCGCCAGCAGCGAACGACCGGGGGAGAACTACGAGCAGTACTTC. Residues: CASSERPGENYEQYF.

Note on this clonotype: This may arise from a read error, as a much more abundant clone is one base away. This chain connects TRBV27 to TRBJ2-6; D is tentatively TRBD1 or TRBD2 (5 bases each). The germline V gene encodes CDR1 MNHEY and CDR2 SMNVEV (reference sequence). This CDR3 contains 16 residues. Trimming took 5 bases from V and 2 from J, leaving 13 bases between them. The CDR3 DNA is TGTGCCAGCAGTCCAGTCGGGACGCCTGGGGCCAACGTCCTGACTTTC. This gives the protein CASSPVGTPGANVLTF.

This chain connects TRBV12-3 or TRBV12-4 to TRBJ2-2; D might be TRBD2 (5 bases). The CDR3 runs to 12 residues. The V and J ends lost 7 bases and 4 bases respectively, with 7 bases between them. The CDR3: CASTGSTGELFF. DNA of the CDR3: TGTGCCAGCACTGGGAGCACCGGGGAGCTGTTTTTT.

Comments on this clonotype: One base away lies a much larger clone, so this may be a sequencing read error. Because it lacks the conserved phenylalanine or tryptophan at the end, this CDR3 is likely a read error. The chain carries TRBV7-9 and TRBJ1-1; no firm D call. The V and J ends lost 2 bases and 3 bases respectively, with 16 bases between them. The germline gives CDR1 SEHNR, CDR2 FQNEAQ (reference sequence). This CDR3 has 16 residues. CDR3 nucleotide sequence: TGTGCCAGCAGCTTATCGAAAGGGTCCCAGCACACTGAAGCTTTCCTT. Amino acid sequence: CASSLSKGSQHTEAFL.

Regarding this clonotype: Being one base from a much bigger clone, this may be a read error. The chain carries TRBV28 and TRBJ1-1; 7 positions match TRBD1. CDR3 length: 16 amino acids. Per the germline V gene, CDR1 is MDHEN and CDR2 is SYDVKM. J gave up 4 bases and V 6 bases, and 14 bases lay outside the gene matches. CDR3 loop: CASSPTLGTVSTEAFF. CDR3 coding DNA: TGTGCCAGCAGCCCTACCCTAGGGACAGTCAGCACTGAAGCTTTCTTT.

This chain joins TRBV20-1 and TRBJ2-7, with 7 bases identical to TRBD1. The junction had 12 bases not matched to a gene; V was cut back by 0 bases and J by 4 bases. The V gene's germline CDR1 is DFQATT and CDR2 SNEGSKA (reference sequence). CDR3 length: 16 residues. The CDR3 sequence: CSARDPIGGAWYEQYF. The DNA of the CDR3 is TGCAGTGCTAGAGATCCTATAGGGGGCGCATGGTACGAGCAGTACTTC.

This clonotype was observed at least ten times. V and J are TRBV28 and TRBJ1-2, with 8 nucleotides matching TRBD1. Germline V gene sequence: CDR1 MDHEN, CDR2 SYDVKM. The CDR3 length is 17 residues. Trimming cost V 1 base and J 1 base; bases outside gene matches: 8. DNA of the CDR3: TGTGCCAGCAGTTTATACTCGCTGGGACAGGTTAACTATGGCTACACCTTC. It yields the protein CASSLYSLGQVNYGYTF.

In DNA, the CDR3 is TGTGCCAGCAGCTTTTGGGACAGGGGCACCTACGAGCAGTACTTC. It specifies CASSFWDRGTYEQYF. The chain employs TRBV5-6 and TRBJ2-7; 10 nucleotides line up with TRBD1. Germline V CDR1 and CDR2: SGHDT, YYEEEE. V shed 2 bases and J 2 bases; nucleotides not matched to a gene: 4. The CDR3 covers 15 residues.

This rearrangement joins TRBV6-2 or TRBV6-3 to TRBJ2-7; a weak D match, TRBD2 (6 bases). The CDR3 runs 11 residues. The germline gives CDR1 MNHEY, CDR2 SVGEGT. CDR3 in amino acids: CTSGGGYEQYF. DNA of the CDR3: TGTACCTCTGGGGGAGGCTACGAGCAGTACTTC.

The J gene is TRBJ2-7, the V gene TRBV27; D call uncertain. Germline-derived CDR1 and CDR2 are MNHEY and SMNVEV (reference sequence). The CDR3 runs 15 residues. V dropped 6 bases and J dropped 3 bases, with 18 bases sitting between them. The CDR3 loop reads CASSPHESVNYEQYF. The CDR3 region has the DNA TGTGCCAGCAGCCCGCATGAATCAGTCAACTACGAGCAGTACTTC.

CDR3 loop: CASSAEGANNQPQHF. As DNA, the CDR3 is TGTGCCAGCAGCGCCGAGGGGGCGAATAATCAGCCCCAGCATTTT. This chain links TRBV9 with TRBJ1-5; 7 nucleotides agree with TRBD1. The V gene end was trimmed by 3 bases and the J gene end by 4 bases; junction bases not matched to a gene: 7. From germline, CDR1 is SGDLS and CDR2 YYNGEE. This CDR3 comprises 15 residues.

The genes are TRBV15 and TRBJ2-7; D is unclear. The CDR3 is 14 amino acids. Germline CDR1 reads LNHNV; CDR2 reads YYDKDF (reference sequence). The germline V and J ends were trimmed by 0 bases and 2 bases, with 8 bases remaining between them. CDR3 region: CATSREIGAYEQYF. Written as DNA, the CDR3 is TGTGCCACCAGCAGAGAAATAGGTGCCTACGAGCAGTACTTC. Supplemented by reference TRBV15 and TRBJ2-7, the full variable domain reads DAMVIQNPRYQVTQFGKPVTLSCSQTLNHNVMYWYQQKSSQAPKLLFHYYDKDFNNEADTPDNFQSRRPNTSFCFLDIRSPGLGDTAMYLCATSREIGAYEQYFGPGTRLTVT.

This clonotype was detected many times. The V gene is TRBV12-3 or TRBV12-4, the J gene TRBJ1-4, with 12 bases fitting TRBD1. Trimming took 7 bases from V and 7 from J; bases not matched to a gene: 13. The CDR3 runs to 17 residues. Here the CDR3 reads CASIAGTGGLDGEKLFF. In nucleotides, the CDR3 is TGTGCCAGCATAGCTGGGACAGGGGGCTTGGACGGTGAAAAACTGTTTTTT.